Only one count was recorded for the clone carrying this T cell receptor beta chain. Its antigen is not known. This specimen belongs to a study of T cell responses to AZD1222 COVID-19 vaccine. Looking at the study overall: Pooling covered second doses at about 4 or about 12 weeks. Whole-study results and caveats: Scientists sampled the repertoires only once the peak T cell response had passed. The CD4 TCRs associated with vaccination extended across spike and predominated at 160-218 and 743-854. Nearly half of spike-specific TCRs reportedly go after variant regions that carry no mutations.

CDR3 length: 14 amino acids. Unmatched junction bases numbered 0, after V lost 1 base and J lost 4 bases. The V gene's germline CDR1 is SGHTA and CDR2 FQGNSA. Measured with immunoSEQ multiplex PCR; TCRdb has only the in-frame clones, and not every one. The sample gives around 100,000 clones, about nine tenths of which show up once; about 41% is in the top ten. The input for sequencing was peripheral blood, taken on day 0 of AZD1222 vaccination. This TCR was sampled from an adult in good health. This chain links TRBV7-2 with TRBJ1-4; 7 bases match TRBD1. The CDR3 DNA follows: TGTGCCAGCAGCTTAGGACAGGGTAATGAAAAACTGTTTTTT. Protein: CASSLGQGNEKLFF.